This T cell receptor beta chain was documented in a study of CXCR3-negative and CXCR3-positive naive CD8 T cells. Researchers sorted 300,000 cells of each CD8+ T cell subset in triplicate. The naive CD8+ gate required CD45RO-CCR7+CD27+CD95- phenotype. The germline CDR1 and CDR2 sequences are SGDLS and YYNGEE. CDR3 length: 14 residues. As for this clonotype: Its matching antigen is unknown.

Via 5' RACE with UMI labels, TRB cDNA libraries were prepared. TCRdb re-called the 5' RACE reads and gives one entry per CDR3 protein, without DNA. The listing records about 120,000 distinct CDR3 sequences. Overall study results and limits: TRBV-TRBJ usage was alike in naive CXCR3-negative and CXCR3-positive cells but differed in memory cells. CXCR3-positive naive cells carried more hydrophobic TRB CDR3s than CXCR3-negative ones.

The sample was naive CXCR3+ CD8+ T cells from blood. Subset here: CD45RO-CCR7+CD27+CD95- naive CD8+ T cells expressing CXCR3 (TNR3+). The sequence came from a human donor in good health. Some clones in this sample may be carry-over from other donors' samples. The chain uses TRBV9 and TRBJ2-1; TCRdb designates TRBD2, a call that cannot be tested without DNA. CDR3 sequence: CASSVYSGSGEQFF.